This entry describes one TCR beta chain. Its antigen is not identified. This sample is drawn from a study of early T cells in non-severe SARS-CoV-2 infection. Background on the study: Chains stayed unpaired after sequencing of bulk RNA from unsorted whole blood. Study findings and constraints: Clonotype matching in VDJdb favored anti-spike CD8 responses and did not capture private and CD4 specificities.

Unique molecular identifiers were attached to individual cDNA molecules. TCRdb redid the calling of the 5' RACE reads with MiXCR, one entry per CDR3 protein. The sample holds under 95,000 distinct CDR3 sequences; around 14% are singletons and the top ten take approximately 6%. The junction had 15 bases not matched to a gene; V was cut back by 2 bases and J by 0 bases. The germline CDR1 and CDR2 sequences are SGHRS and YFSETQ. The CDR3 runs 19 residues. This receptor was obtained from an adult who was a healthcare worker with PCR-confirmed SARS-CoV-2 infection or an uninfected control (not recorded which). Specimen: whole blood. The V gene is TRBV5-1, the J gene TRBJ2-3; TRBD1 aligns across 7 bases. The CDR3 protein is CASSFSSYGQATSTDTQYF. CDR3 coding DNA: TGCGCCAGCAGCTTTTCCTCTTACGGACAGGCGACTAGCACAGATACGCAGTATTTT.